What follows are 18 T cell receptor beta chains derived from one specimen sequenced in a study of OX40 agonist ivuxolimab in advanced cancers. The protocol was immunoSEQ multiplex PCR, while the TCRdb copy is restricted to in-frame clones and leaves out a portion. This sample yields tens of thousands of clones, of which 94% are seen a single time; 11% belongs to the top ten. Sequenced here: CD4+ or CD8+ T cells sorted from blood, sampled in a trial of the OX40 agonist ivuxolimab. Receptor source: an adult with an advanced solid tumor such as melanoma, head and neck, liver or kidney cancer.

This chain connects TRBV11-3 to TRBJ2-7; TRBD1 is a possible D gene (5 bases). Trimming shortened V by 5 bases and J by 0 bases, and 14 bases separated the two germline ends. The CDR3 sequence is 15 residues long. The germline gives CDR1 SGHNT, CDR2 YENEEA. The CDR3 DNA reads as TGTGCCAGCAGCGGCGGACATGTAAGCTCCTACGAGCAGTACTTC. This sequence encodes CASSGGHVSSYEQYF. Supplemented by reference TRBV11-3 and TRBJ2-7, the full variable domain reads EAGVVQSPRYKIIEKKQPVAFWCNPISGHNTLYWYLQNLGQGPELLIRYENEEAVDDSQLPKDRFSAERLKGVDSTLKIQPAELGDSAVYLCASSGGHVSSYEQYFGPGTRLTVT.

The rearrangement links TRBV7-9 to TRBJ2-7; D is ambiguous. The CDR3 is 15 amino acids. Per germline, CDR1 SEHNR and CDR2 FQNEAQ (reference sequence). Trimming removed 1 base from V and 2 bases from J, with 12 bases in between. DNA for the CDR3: TGTGCCAGCAGCTTAGTGGGCAGGAAACCCTACGAGCAGTACTTC. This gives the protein CASSLVGRKPYEQYF.

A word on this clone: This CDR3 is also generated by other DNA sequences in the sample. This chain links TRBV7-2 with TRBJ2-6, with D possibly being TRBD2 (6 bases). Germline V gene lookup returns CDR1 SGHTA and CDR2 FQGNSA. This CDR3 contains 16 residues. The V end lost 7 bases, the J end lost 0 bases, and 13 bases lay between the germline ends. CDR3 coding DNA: TGTGCCAGCACCGGGGACGGGAGCTCTGGGGCCAACGTCCTGACTTTC. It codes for CASTGDGSSGANVLTF.

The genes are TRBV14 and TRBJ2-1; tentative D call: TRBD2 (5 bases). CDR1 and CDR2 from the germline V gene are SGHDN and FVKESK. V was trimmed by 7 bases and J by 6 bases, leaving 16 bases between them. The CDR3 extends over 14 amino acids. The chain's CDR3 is CASTETSSGNEQFF. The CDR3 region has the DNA TGTGCCAGCACCGAAACTAGTAGTGGCAATGAGCAGTTCTTC.

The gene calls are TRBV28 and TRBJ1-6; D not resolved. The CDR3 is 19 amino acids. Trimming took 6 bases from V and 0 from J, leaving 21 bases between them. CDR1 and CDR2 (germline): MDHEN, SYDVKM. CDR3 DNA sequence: TGTGCCAGCAGGACGACGTCCCTATTCCTGAGCTCCTATAATTCACCCCTCCACTTT. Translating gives CASRTTSLFLSSYNSPLHF.

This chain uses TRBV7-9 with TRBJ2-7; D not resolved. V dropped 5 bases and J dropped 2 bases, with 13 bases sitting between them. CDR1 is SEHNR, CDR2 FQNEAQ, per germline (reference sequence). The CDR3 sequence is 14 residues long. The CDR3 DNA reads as TGTGCCAGCAGCAAAGGACGGGTGGCCTACGAGCAGTACTTC. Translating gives CASSKGRVAYEQYF.

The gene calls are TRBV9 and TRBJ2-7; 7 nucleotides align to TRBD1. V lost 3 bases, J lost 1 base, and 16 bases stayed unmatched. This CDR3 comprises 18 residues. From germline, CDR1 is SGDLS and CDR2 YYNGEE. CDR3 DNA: TGTGCCAGCAGCGGGCGCAGAATAGGGACAGACCCATCCTACGAGCAGTACTTC. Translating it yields CASSGRRIGTDPSYEQYF.

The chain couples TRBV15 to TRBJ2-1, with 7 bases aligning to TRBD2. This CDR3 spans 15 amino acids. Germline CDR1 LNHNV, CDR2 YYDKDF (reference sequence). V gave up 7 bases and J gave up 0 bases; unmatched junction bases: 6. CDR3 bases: TGTGCCACCAACCCTAGCGGTAGCTCCTACAATGAGCAGTTCTTC. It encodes CATNPSGSSYNEQFF.

CDR3 DNA sequence: TGTGCCAGCAGCTCCGGGACCCCTAGTTTCTGGGCTTTCTTT. Translated: CASSSGTPSFWAFF. The chain recombines TRBV5-6 with TRBJ1-1, with a weak D call TRBD1 (5 bases). Germline CDR1 and CDR2: SGHDT and YYEEEE. CDR3 length: 14 amino acids. V was cut by 3 bases and J by 11 bases, with 20 bases left in between.

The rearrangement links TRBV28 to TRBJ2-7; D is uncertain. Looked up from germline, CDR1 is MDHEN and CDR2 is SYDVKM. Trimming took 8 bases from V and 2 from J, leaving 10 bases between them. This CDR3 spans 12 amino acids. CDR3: CASDNGPYEQYF. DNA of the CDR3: TGTGCCAGCGATAACGGGCCCTACGAGCAGTACTTC.

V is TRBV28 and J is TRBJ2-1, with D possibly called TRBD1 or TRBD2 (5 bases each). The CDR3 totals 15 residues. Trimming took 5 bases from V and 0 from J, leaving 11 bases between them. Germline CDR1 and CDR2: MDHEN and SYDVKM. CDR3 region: CASSRDGNSYNEQFF. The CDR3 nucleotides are TGTGCCAGCAGTCGGGACGGTAACTCCTACAATGAGCAGTTCTTC. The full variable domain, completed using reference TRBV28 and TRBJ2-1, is DVKVTQSSRYLVKRTGEKVFLECVQDMDHENMFWYRQDPGLGLRLIYFSYDVKMKEKGDIPEGYSVSREKKERFSLILESASTNQTSMYLCASSRDGNSYNEQFFGPGTRLTVL.

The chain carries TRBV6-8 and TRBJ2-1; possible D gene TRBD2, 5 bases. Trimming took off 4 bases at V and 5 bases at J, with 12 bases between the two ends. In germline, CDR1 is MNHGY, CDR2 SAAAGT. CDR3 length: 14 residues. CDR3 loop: CASSSRESHNEQFF. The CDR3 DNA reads TGTGCCAGCAGTTCAAGGGAGTCCCACAATGAGCAGTTCTTC.

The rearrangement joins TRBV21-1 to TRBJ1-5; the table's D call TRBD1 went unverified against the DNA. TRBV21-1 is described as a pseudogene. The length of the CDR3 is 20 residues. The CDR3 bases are TGTGCCAGCAGCAAAGGGGGGCGGACAGGGGGCGCAGGTAGCAATCAGCCCCAGCATTTT. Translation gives CASSKGGRTGGAGSNQPQHF.

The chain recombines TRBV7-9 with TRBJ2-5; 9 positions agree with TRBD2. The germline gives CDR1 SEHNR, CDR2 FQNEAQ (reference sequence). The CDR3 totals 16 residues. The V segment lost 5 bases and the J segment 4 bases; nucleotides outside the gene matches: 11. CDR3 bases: TGTGCCAGCAGCAAAGGGTCTAGCGGGATTGGAGAGACCCAGTACTTC. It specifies CASSKGSSGIGETQYF. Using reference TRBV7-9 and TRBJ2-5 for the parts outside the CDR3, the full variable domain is DTGVSQNPRHKITKRGQNVTFRCDPISEHNRLYWYRQTLGQGPEFLTYFQNEAQLEKSRLLSDRFSAERPKGSFSTLEIQRTEQGDSAMYLCASSKGSSGIGETQYFGPGTRLLVL.

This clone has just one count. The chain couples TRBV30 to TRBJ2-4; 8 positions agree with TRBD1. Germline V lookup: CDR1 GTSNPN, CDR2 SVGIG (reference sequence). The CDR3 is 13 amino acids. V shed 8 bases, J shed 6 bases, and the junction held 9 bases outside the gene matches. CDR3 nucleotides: TGTGCCAGCTCCGACAGGGGAAGAAACATTCAGTACTTC. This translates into CASSDRGRNIQYF.

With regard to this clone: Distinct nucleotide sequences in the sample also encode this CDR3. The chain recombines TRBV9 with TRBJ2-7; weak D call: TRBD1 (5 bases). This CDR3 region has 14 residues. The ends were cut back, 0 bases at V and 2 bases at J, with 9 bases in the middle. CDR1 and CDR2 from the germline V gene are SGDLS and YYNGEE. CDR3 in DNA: TGTGCCAGCAGCGTAGGAGACAGTACCTACGAGCAGTACTTC. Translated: CASSVGDSTYEQYF.

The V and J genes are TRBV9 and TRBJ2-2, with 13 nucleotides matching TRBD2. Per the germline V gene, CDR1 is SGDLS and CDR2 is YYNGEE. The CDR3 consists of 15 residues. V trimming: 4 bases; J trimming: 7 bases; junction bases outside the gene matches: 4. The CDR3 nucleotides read TGTGCCAGCAGCCTGACTAGCGGGAGGCTCGGGGAGCTGTTTTTT. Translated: CASSLTSGRLGELFF.

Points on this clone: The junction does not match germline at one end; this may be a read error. The CDR3 DNA is TGTGCTAGCAGCTTAGCCTTCGGGATGTACAATGAGCAGTTCTTC. Protein product: CASSLAFGMYNEQFF. This sequence joins TRBV7-7 and TRBJ2-1, with D maybe TRBD2 (5 bases). This CDR3 is built from 15 residues. From germline, CDR1 is SSHAT and CDR2 FNYEAQ (reference sequence).